The clone carrying this T cell receptor beta chain was seen only a few times. This entry is derived from a study of T-cell memory formation after mild COVID-19. TCRdb recomputed calls from the 5' RACE reads with MiXCR, one row per CDR3 protein. The sample yields 250,000 to 300,000 distinct CDR3 sequences, under 20% seen once. The source of this sequence is a man aged 18 to 29 who had mild COVID-19 (a few samples of this study predate the infection). Cell type and time point are not known. The specimen sequenced was PBMCs or a T cell subset sorted from them (not recorded which).

In DNA form, the CDR3 reads TGTGCCAGCAGCTTAGATTTTAACTCTGGGGCCAACGTCCTGACTTTC. The encoded protein is CASSLDFNSGANVLTF. The V and J genes are TRBV7-2 and TRBJ2-6; no reliable D call. The CDR3 is 16 residues long. In germline, CDR1 is SGHTA, CDR2 FQGNSA. The V gene lost 1 base and the J gene lost 0 bases, with 7 bases spanning the gap. Based on the CDR3 plus reference TRBV7-2 and TRBJ2-6, the full variable domain is GAGVSQSPSNKVTEKGKDVELRCDPISGHTALYWYRQSLGQGLEFLIYFQGNSAPDKSGLPSDRFSAERTGGSVSTLTIQRTQQEDSAVYLCASSLDFNSGANVLTFGAGSRLTVL.